Sequencing of this T cell receptor (beta chain) was carried out in a study of breast tumors, draining lymph nodes, adjacent tissues. CDR1 and CDR2 (germline): DFQATT, SNEGSKA (reference sequence). V lost 5 bases, J lost 7 bases, and 17 bases lay in between. The CDR3 has 14 amino acids. Study findings and constraints: Tumor repertoires ranked between lymph nodes and nontumor tissue in diversity, with V and J gene preferences. Tumor and nontumor repertoires were significantly more similar in luminal-like than in basal-like breast cancer. Data fit most tumor T cells coming from lymph node, expanding in tumor.

Samples came from axillary lymph nodes draining the breast cancer. TCRdb independently ran MiXCR on the multiplex PCR reads; one entry per CDR3 protein. The table includes about 180,000 distinct CDR3 sequences, 33% detected once. In this sample, this clonotype turned up many times. The antigen is not known. The V and J genes are TRBV20-1 and TRBJ1-4; D might be TRBD1 (5 bases). The TCR sequence derives from a female donor with breast cancer. Some clones in this sample may be carry-over from other donors' samples. The sequenced sample consisted of axillary lymph node tissue. CDR3 residues: CSASPGTVVEKLFF. The CDR3 DNA is TGCAGTGCTTCTCCCGGGACTGTTGTTGAAAAACTGTTTTTT.